Listed below are T cell receptor beta chains from one sample, sequenced in a study of shared clonotypes between healthy human individuals. The assay was immunoSEQ multiplex PCR, and TCRdb's table has in-frame clones only and misses some. The sample has approximately 980,000 clones, 70% to 85% seen once; the top ten hold over 1.3%. Material for sequencing was memory CD4+ T cells sorted from blood. Receptors originate from a man younger than 35 in good health. Both conserved end residues are part of each CDR3. A D gene is named only where the DNA matches it firmly. Expanded clones get a size class; other rows say once, few or many, or leave the size out.

v_gene	abundance	d_gene	j_gene	CDR3nt	CDR3aa
TRBV6-1	.	.	TRBJ2-1	TGTGCCAGCAGTGAAGGGGGCCGCTCCTACAATGAGCAGTTCTTC	CASSEGGRSYNEQFF
TRBV5-1	.	TRBD2	TRBJ2-1	TGCGCCAGCAGCCGGACTAGCGGGGGAGCTTACAATGAGCAGTTCTTC	CASSRTSGGAYNEQFF
TRBV10-2	.	.	TRBJ2-7	TGCGCCAGCAGCCCAGTGTACAGGGCCTCCTACGAGCAGTACTTC	CASSPVYRASYEQYF
TRBV18	.	.	TRBJ1-1	TGTGCCAGCTCACCTCTCTGGCAGTACTCCTCAGAGAACACTGAAGCTTTCTTT	CASSPLWQYSSENTEAFF
TRBV7-2	.	.	TRBJ2-1	TGTGCCAGCAGCTTACTCCCGTCACCGGGACAGCAGTTCTTC	CASSLLPSPGQQFF
TRBV6-1	.	TRBD1	TRBJ2-5	TGTGCCAGCAGTGAACGGGGAAAAGGACAGGGACAAGAGACCCAGTACTTC	CASSERGKGQGQETQYF
TRBV2	.	.	TRBJ2-1	TGTGCCAGCAGTGAAGCGGGGTGGAATGAGCAGTTCTTC	CASSEAGWNEQFF
TRBV14	.	.	TRBJ2-4	TGTGCCAGCAGCCAAGCCAGGCAGGGGGGAAACATTCAGTACTTC	CASSQARQGGNIQYF
TRBV4-1	.	TRBD2	TRBJ2-3	TGCGCCAGCAGCCAAGATTTTCAACTAGCGGGGGGAGGAGATACGCAGTATTTT	CASSQDFQLAGGGDTQYF
TRBV9	.	.	TRBJ2-5	TGTGCCAGCAGCGTAGCTCCCAGAGAGACCCAGTACTTC	CASSVAPRETQYF
TRBV5-5	once	.	TRBJ2-1	TGTGCCAGCATAAAAGACGGGTTCTACAATGAGCAGTTCTTC	CASIKDGFYNEQFF
TRBV27	.	.	TRBJ1-2	TGTGCCAGTCGGGTCTGGGGGACCCAGGGGGGCTACACCTTC	CASRVWGTQGGYTF
TRBV29-1	.	TRBD1	TRBJ1-1	TGCAGCGTTCGTCCAGGGGGCGTGAACACTGAAGCTTTCTTT	CSVRPGGVNTEAFF
TRBV14	.	TRBD1	TRBJ2-3	TGTGCCAGCAGTCTACAGGGGACAGATACGCAGTATTTT	CASSLQGTDTQYF
TRBV18	.	.	TRBJ1-3	TGTGCCAGCTCACCACCCGAGAGGGGGGAAGGAAACACCATATATTTT	CASSPPERGEGNTIYF
TRBV6-5	.	.	TRBJ2-7	TGTGCCAGCAGAGTTGGGACCAAACTTTCCTACGAGCAGTACTTC	CASRVGTKLSYEQYF
TRBV29-1	.	.	TRBJ2-1	TGCAGCGTTGGTCTAAGCATTAAGAACAATGAGCAGTTCTTC	CSVGLSIKNNEQFF
TRBV27	once	.	TRBJ1-2	TGTGCCAGCAGTTTGTTTGGGGGGTATGGCTACACCTTC	CASSLFGGYGYTF
TRBV7-8	.	.	TRBJ1-2	TGTGCCAGCAGCCTAGACCGGGACACCTATGGCTACACCTTC	CASSLDRDTYGYTF
TRBV4-1	.	.	TRBJ1-1	TGCGCCAGCAGCCAAGATTGGGTGCTTGGAGCTTTCTTT	CASSQDWVLGAFF
TRBV6-5	.	.	TRBJ1-4	TGTGCCAGCAGTTACTCTCCGGACACAACTAATGAAAAACTGTTTTTT	CASSYSPDTTNEKLFF
TRBV30	few	.	TRBJ1-1	TGTGCCTGGAGTCGGGCCTATCCTGGCACTGAAGCTTTCTTT	CAWSRAYPGTEAFF
TRBV6-5	.	.	TRBJ2-6	TGTGCCAGCAGTTACTCAAACTCTGGGGCCAACGTCCTGACTTTC	CASSYSNSGANVLTF